Shown below are 14 T cell receptor beta chains from a single sample sequenced in a study of blood T cells in healthy people across ages. Alongside a J-beta primer mix, a sample-barcoded 5' primer served in a second PCR lasting about 7 to 11 cycles. TCRdb independently ran MiXCR on the 5' RACE reads; one entry per CDR3 protein. The sample has about 1.7 million distinct CDR3 sequences, about 30% seen once. Sequenced input: blood. The receptors originated from a young woman in good health.

This chain uses TRBV6-5 with TRBJ1-6; no clear D gene. Trimming cost V 9 bases and J 0 bases, with 12 bases left between them. The CDR3 is made up of 15 amino acids. Germline V gene data show CDR1 as MNHEY and CDR2 as SVGAGI. This CDR3 reads CASGPESSYNSPLHF. CDR3 DNA: TGTGCCAGTGGTCCAGAAAGCTCCTATAATTCACCCCTCCACTTT.

This clonotype was seen at least ten times. The chain is built from TRBV5-1 and TRBJ2-1; D perhaps matches TRBD1 (6 bases). This CDR3 has 15 residues. Trimming took 0 bases from V and 0 from J, leaving 7 bases between them. Looked up from germline, CDR1 is SGHRS and CDR2 is YFSETQ. CDR3 sequence reads: CASSLEQGSYNEQFF. CDR3 bases: TGCGCCAGCAGCTTGGAACAGGGCTCCTACAATGAGCAGTTCTTC.

This clonotype occurred many times. This rearrangement joins TRBV20-1 to TRBJ2-7; possibly TRBD1 or TRBD2 for D (5 bases each). Germline V gene lookup returns CDR1 DFQATT and CDR2 SNEGSKA (reference sequence). Trimming shortened V by 8 bases and J by 7 bases, and 18 bases separated the two germline ends. There are 12 residues in the CDR3. The CDR3 sequence is CSWPGRREEQYF. CDR3 coding DNA: TGCAGTTGGCCGGGACGGAGAGAAGAGCAGTACTTC.

On this clonotype: Given a much more abundant clone one base away, this may be a read error. J is TRBJ2-1 and V is TRBV11-2, with 8 bases that match TRBD2. Germline V CDR1 and CDR2: SGHAT, FQNNGV. V trimming: 2 bases; J trimming: 13 bases; junction bases outside the gene matches: 13. This CDR3 has 15 amino acids. DNA of the CDR3: TGTGCCAGCAGCTTATCGGGACTAGAAAAAGAGACCCAGTTCTTC. It is translated as CASSLSGLEKETQFF.

Remarks on this clonotype: This could be a read error, since a much larger clone is one nucleotide away. The chain uses TRBV29-1 and TRBJ2-1, with D possibly matching TRBD2 (6 bases). The V and J ends lost 7 bases and 6 bases respectively, with 13 bases between them. This CDR3 comprises 12 residues. Per the germline V gene, CDR1 is SQVTM and CDR2 is ANQGSEA. CDR3 sequence (DNA): TGCAGCGGGGACTCAGGGACCAATGAGCAGTTCTTC. Amino acid sequence: CSGDSGTNEQFF.

The chain is built from TRBV21-1 and TRBJ2-1; the table's D gene call, TRBD2, was not cross checked with the DNA. TRBV21-1 is shown as a pseudogene. The CDR3 runs 15 residues. CDR3 loop: CASTSGGRNDNEQFF. For the CDR3, the DNA is TGTGCCAGCACGAGTGGCGGGAGGAATGACAATGAGCAGTTCTTC.

V and J are TRBV20-1 and TRBJ2-5, with no clear D. The CDR3 sequence is 13 residues long. Germline V gene lookup returns CDR1 DFQATT and CDR2 SNEGSKA (reference sequence). V was cut by 0 bases and J by 1 base, with 6 bases left in between. CDR3 DNA: TGCAGTGCTAGAGACACCCTCCAAGAGACCCAGTACTTC. Its translation: CSARDTLQETQYF.

This chain uses TRBV11-2 with TRBJ2-1; 10 bases are a match to TRBD2. Trimming cost V 5 bases and J 8 bases; bases outside gene matches: 12. CDR3 size: 16 residues. Germline V CDR1 and CDR2: SGHAT, FQNNGV. The CDR3 sequence is CASSPRLAGPVDEQFF. CDR3 nucleotides: TGTGCCAGCAGCCCTCGACTAGCGGGCCCGGTCGATGAGCAGTTCTTC.

CDR3 residues: CASSCAEGNEQYF. The CDR3 DNA follows: TGTGCCAGCAGTTGCGCGGAGGGAAACGAGCAGTACTTC. This chain connects TRBV6-2 or TRBV6-3 to TRBJ2-5; the D gene is possibly TRBD2 (6 bases). The DNA end lines up better with TRBJ2-7; the J call may be wrong. The V gene's germline CDR1 is MNHEY and CDR2 SVGEGT. The CDR3 consists of 13 residues.

The chain employs TRBV4-3 and TRBJ2-3, with 15 bases aligning to TRBD2. Germline CDR1 LGHNA, CDR2 YSLEER. V trimming: 1 base; J trimming: 5 bases; junction bases outside the gene matches: 4. The CDR3 contains 17 residues. In DNA, the CDR3 is TGCGCCAGCAGCCAAGTCAGGGGACTAGCGGGAGGAGATACGCAGTATTTT. It is translated as CASSQVRGLAGGDTQYF.

The chain recombines TRBV29-1 with TRBJ2-1; possibly TRBD1 for D (6 bases). Germline assignment: CDR1 SQVTM and CDR2 ANQGSEA. Trimming took 7 bases from V and 3 from J, leaving 13 bases between them. CDR3 size: 13 residues. The DNA for the CDR3 is TGCAGCGCTGGACAGTTATTCTACAATGAGCAGTTCTTC. Amino acid sequence: CSAGQLFYNEQFF.

The rearrangement joins TRBV10-3 to TRBJ2-2; TRBD2 aligns across 8 bases. Per germline, CDR1 ENHRY and CDR2 SYGVKD. The CDR3 runs 15 residues. V shed 6 bases and J 6 bases; nucleotides not matched to a gene: 9. CDR3 sequence reads: CAIREAGVGPGELFF. The CDR3, as DNA: TGTGCCATCAGAGAAGCGGGAGTTGGCCCCGGGGAGCTGTTTTTT.

The chain links TRBV12-3 or TRBV12-4 to TRBJ2-5, with TRBD2 as a possible D gene (5 bases). The CDR3 loop spans 14 amino acids. Trimming shortened V by 6 bases and J by 11 bases, and 22 bases separated the two germline ends. The CDR3 DNA reads as TGTGCCAGCAGCTCTTCGACACAACTACTAGAGCAGTACTTC. This translates into CASSSSTQLLEQYF.

Regarding this clonotype: Just one base apart from a much larger clone, this may be a read error. V and J are TRBV5-1 and TRBJ2-4; 7 bases fit TRBD1. Germline values: CDR1 SGHRS, CDR2 YFSETQ. The CDR3 spans 15 residues. The CDR3 DNA reads TGCGCCAGCAGCCTCGACAGGGTAGGCGGAAACATTCAGTGCTTC. It specifies CASSLDRVGGNIQCF.